This T cell receptor beta chain appears in the sequencing data of a study of shared clonotypes between healthy human individuals. Study-wide points: In a handful of donors, about 5% of naive CD4 clonotypes appeared in common. Generation probabilities of non-shared clonotypes were lower (relative to those shared by all four donors).

Several immunoSEQ 96-well plates shared each subset's DNA, each plate a replicate. TCRdb keeps only in-frame clones here, not all; method: immunoSEQ multiplex PCR. The table has roughly 2.1 million clones, roughly 91% seen once. Naive CD8 cells were CD45RO-negative, positively selected for CCR7, excluding terminally differentiated effector memory CD45RA+ cells. Donors comprised only Caucasian adults living in Nashville, Tennessee. Details on this clone: What it binds is unknown.

The CDR3 consists of 15 residues. V lost 2 bases, J lost 4 bases, and 13 bases lay in between. The germline V gene has CDR1 LNHDA and CDR2 SQIVND (reference sequence). The chain recombines TRBV19 with TRBJ2-3; either TRBD1 or TRBD2 may fit D (5 bases each). This sequence originates from a man aged 18 to 30 in good health. Some clones in this sample may be carry-over from other donors' samples. Material for sequencing was naive CD8+ T cells from PBMCs. The CDR3 DNA is TGTGCCAGTAGTATACGTTCAGGGAGTGCAGATACGCAGTATTTT. Translating gives CASSIRSGSADTQYF.